This T cell receptor beta chain was recovered during a study of identical twins (dated by TCRdb to about 2016). Regarding the study in general: To test whether fetal clonotypes persist, this study deep-sequenced TCR alpha and beta repertoires from monozygotic twins, from unrelated adults of various ages, and from cord blood. To rule out contamination, the twin experiments were replicated at different times with different library preparation protocols.

Every donor was a healthy Caucasian. The twin cohort consisted of three pairs of female monozygotic twins, all aged about 18 to 29 years. Peripheral blood mononuclear cells were used as the source from which RNA for TCR libraries was isolated. General conclusions and limits of the study: Fewer insertions were carried by abundant cord blood beta clonotypes; a weaker similar trend was observed in young adult naive repertoires, while no such trend was observed in memory repertoires. Because the same donors could not be followed over many years, the conclusions depended on cross-sectional statistical analysis. Compared with coincidental sharing between unrelated individuals, an excess of low generation-probability sequences was observed among out-of-frame TCR alpha sequences shared between twins. Zero-insertion analyses could be partly confounded by invariant T cells such as MAIT and iNKT, although diverse VJ usage argued against such confounding for most clonotypes. In beta out-of-frame sequences, excess twin sharing was weaker, because having fewer shared sequences lowered the signal-to-noise ratio. Recombination models systematically underestimated out-of-frame TCR alpha sharing in monozygotic twins but agreed with sharing between unrelated individuals.

This clonotype was seen more than once but under ten times. No antigen is known for it. No much larger clone is present one base from it, and per-base qualities are unavailable. The junction shows trimming of 0 bases on V and 1 base on J, plus 8 bases between the germline ends. Taken from cysteine to phenylalanine, the CDR3 has 15 residues. Here the CDR3 DNA is all that survives: 45 bases in frame from base 1. CDR1 is given as MNHEY and CDR2 as SVGEGT, both from the germline V gene. The library was built by means of 5' RACE. These reads were obtained on an Illumina HiSeq 2000. Template switching introduced a universal primer binding site; the final cDNA contained a unique molecular identifier, enabling accurate counting of TCR cDNA molecules. First-strand cDNA for TCR alpha and beta chains was synthesized from specific primers in the conserved constant-segment region. Each cDNA library was double barcoded, with a SMART-Mk sample barcode plus Illumina barcodes, to control for contamination. TruSeq adapter sequences, together with Illumina sample barcodes, were added in two successive PCR steps. TCR alpha and beta cDNA libraries were sequenced on the Illumina HiSeq platform with custom primers. Per the original workflow: MiGEC processed the raw reads to extract unique molecular identifiers, while MiXCR was used to determine the CDR3 positions. For each individual, recombination models were inferred using an EM algorithm with the repgenHMM and IGoR tools. The tcR package in R was used for shared clonotype analysis, with sharing normalized by the product of cloneset sizes. To study raw recombination without the effects of thymic and clonal selection, out-of-frame nonproductive sequences were analyzed. Through fastp at Q25 and MiXCR, TCRdb rebuilt clones from the public reads, retaining in-frame beta chains. Entries are consolidated by CDR3 protein sequence, retaining the most common genes and DNA. The authors' filters were not applied to this entry. This sample is represented by nearly 900,000 distinct CDR3 sequences; 9% to 15% of them were singletons. Jointly, the top ten make up around 1.6% of the sample.

In addition, the sample was reused for a study of yellow fever vaccine responses in identical twins. Reported in the second study: According to the authors, the vaccine-induced T cell response in identical twins seemed to be partly convergent and partly specific to each individual. The study precisely tracked vaccine-responding T cell clones in identical twins.

The chain couples TRBV6-2 or TRBV6-3 to TRBJ2-3; the D gene cannot be named for sure. This sequence originates from a woman between 18 and 29 years old in good health. The sequenced material came from PBMCs. At the DNA level, the sequence is TGTGCCAGCAGTTACTCGACGTCGGGCACAGATACGCAGTATTTT. Protein translation: CASSYSTSGTDTQYF.